This T cell receptor beta chain was recovered during a study of T-cell memory formation after mild COVID-19 (dated by TCRdb to the early 2020s). General notes on the study: Most TCR sequence clusters were specific to one of the two donors. The cohort was made up of two young adult volunteers, one female and one male, who were previously healthy. T-cell clones expanding and contracting after mild COVID-19 in two donors were tracked by longitudinal TCRalpha and TCRbeta repertoire sequencing. Broad study findings and their caveats: Clones contracting from day 15 to 85 had balanced CD4/CD8 phenotypes, while a second wave expanding from day 15 to 37 was biased towards CD4+. Some responding clones were detected in pre-infection memory, which suggested that pre-existing cross-reactive memory T cells had joined the SARS-CoV-2 response. The study included only two mild cases, and larger cohorts that include severe cases with pre-infection samples were judged to be necessary. Contracting CD4+ clones were found mainly in CM and EM memory subsets, while CD8+ clones were enriched in EMRA. The second-wave clones that peaked on day 37 were not confirmed to be SARS-CoV-2 specific.

Sequences MDHEN (CDR1) and SYDVKM (CDR2) are obtained from the germline V gene. Taken from cysteine to phenylalanine, the CDR3 has 13 residues. The DNA shown is the 39-base CDR3, in frame from base 1. V is cut by 10 bases and J by 5 bases, and the space between the germline ends is 14 bases. The listed sequencing device is Illumina NovaSeq 6000. Using 5'RACE with constant-segment primers, TCRalpha and TCRbeta cDNA libraries were constructed, with sample barcodes and unique molecular identifiers added in the process. RNA was extracted from every sample with Trizol reagent. Library amplification was performed in two PCR steps, and a second sample barcode and Illumina TruSeq adapters were introduced in the second step. Libraries were sequenced on an Illumina NovaSeq with 2 x 150 bp paired-end reads. The source study handled its data this way. Reads were demultiplexed and collapsed into UMI-guided consensus sequences with migec v1.2.7. Using mixcr v2.1.11, the UMI consensuses were aligned to TRA and TRB V and J templates and assembled into clonotypes. A clonotype was counted as expanded or contracted only if both edgeR and NoisET called the change significant, with noise models trained on biological replicates. For edgeR calls, a false discovery rate-adjusted p below 0.01 and a log2 fold-change threshold of 1 were applied. PCA with hierarchical clustering of max-normalized trajectories of the 1000 most abundant clonotypes was used as exploratory dynamics analysis. The CD4 or CD8 phenotype of responding clones was assigned using the separately sequenced CD4+ and CD8+ repertoires. TCRdb passed the public sequencing reads through fastp at Q25 and MiXCR, retaining productive beta sequences. CDR3 protein sequences are deduplicated, and each keeps its most common genes and DNA. The V and J calls come from TCRdb's annotation, not from the publication. The sample table shows roughly 180,000 distinct CDR3 sequences, and about a fifth are seen once. The top ten constitute roughly 3.7% of the sample.

PBMCs were isolated by Ficoll-Paque density gradient centrifugation. A remark on this clonotype: The antigen this receptor binds is unknown. No qualities accompany the bases; no much larger clone lies one base away.

The chain is assembled from TRBV28 and TRBJ1-4; confidence is insufficient to name the D gene. The clonotype originates from a man younger than 30 who had mild COVID-19 (a few samples of this study predate the infection). The sample titles of this study are shuffled in the database, so cell type and time point are left out; the donor was told from shared clones. The sample taken for sequencing was PBMCs or a T cell subset sorted from them (not recorded which). The nucleotide sequence is TGTGCCACCGGGAGAAATCTGAATGAAAAACTGTTTTTT. It encodes CATGRNLNEKLFF.